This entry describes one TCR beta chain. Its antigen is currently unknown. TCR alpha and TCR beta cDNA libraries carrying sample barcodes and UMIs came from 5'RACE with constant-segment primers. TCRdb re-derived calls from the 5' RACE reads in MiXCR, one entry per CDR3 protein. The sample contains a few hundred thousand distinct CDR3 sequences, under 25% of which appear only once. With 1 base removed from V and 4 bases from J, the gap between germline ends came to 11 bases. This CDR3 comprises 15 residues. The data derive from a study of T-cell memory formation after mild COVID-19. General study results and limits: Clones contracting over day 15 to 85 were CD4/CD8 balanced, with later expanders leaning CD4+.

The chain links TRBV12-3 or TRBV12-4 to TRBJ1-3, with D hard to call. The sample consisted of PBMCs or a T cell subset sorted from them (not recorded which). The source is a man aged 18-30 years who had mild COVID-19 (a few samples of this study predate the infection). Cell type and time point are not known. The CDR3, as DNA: TGTGCCAGCAGTTTAGAGGCCAGGTCGGGAAACACCATATATTTT. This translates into CASSLEARSGNTIYF.